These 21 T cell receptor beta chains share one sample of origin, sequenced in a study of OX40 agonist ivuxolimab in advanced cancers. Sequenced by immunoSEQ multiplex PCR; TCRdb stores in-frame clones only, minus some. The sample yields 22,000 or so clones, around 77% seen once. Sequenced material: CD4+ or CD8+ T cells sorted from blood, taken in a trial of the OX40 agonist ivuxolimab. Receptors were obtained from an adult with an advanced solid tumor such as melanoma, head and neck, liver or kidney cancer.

This CDR3 is CASSEGLGQANTEAFF. In nucleotides, the CDR3 is TGTGCCAGCAGTGAAGGCCTGGGACAGGCGAACACTGAAGCTTTCTTT. The chain joins TRBV2 to TRBJ1-1; 8 bases map to TRBD1. The CDR3 runs to 16 residues. The V and J ends lost 1 base and 1 base, in that order; junction bases with no gene match: 5. Germline V lookup: CDR1 SNHLY, CDR2 FYNNEI.

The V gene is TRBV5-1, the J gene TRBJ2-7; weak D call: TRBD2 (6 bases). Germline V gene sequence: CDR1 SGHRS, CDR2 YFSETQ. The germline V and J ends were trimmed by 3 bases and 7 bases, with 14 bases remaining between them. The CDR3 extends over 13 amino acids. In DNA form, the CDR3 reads TGCGCCAGCAGCTGGGGACTGAATATGGAGCAGTACTTC. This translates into CASSWGLNMEQYF.

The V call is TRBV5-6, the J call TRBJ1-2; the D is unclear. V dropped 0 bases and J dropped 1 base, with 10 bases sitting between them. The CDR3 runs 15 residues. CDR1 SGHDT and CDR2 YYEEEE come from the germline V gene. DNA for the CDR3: TGTGCCAGCAGCTTGGGGGTTGGAGTTAACTATGGCTACACCTTC. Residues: CASSLGVGVNYGYTF.

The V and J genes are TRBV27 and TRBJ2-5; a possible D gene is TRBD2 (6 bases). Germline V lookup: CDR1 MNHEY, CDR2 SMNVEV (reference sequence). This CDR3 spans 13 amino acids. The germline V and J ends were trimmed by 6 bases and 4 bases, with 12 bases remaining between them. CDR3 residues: CASSTIGGETQYF. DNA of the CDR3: TGTGCCAGCAGCACGATCGGGGGAGAGACCCAGTACTTC.

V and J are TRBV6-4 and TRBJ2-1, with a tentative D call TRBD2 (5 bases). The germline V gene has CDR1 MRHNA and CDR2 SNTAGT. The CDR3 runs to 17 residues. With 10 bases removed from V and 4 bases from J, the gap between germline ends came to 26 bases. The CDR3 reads CATFLDLRRLPYNEQFF. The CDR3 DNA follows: TGTGCCACATTCCTCGATCTGCGTCGACTACCGTACAATGAGCAGTTCTTC.

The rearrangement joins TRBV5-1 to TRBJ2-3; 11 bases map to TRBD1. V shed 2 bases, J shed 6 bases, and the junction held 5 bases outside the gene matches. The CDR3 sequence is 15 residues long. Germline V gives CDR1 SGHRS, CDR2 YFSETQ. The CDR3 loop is CASSFWTGGADTQYF. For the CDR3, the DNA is TGCGCCAGCAGCTTCTGGACAGGGGGCGCGGATACGCAGTATTTT.

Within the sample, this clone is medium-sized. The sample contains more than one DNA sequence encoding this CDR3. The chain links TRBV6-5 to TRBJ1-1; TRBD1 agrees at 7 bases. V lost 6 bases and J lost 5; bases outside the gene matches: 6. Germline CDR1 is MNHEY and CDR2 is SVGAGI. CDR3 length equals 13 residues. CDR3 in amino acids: CASRQGFGTEAFF. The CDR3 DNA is TGTGCCAGCAGACAGGGGTTCGGGACTGAAGCTTTCTTT.

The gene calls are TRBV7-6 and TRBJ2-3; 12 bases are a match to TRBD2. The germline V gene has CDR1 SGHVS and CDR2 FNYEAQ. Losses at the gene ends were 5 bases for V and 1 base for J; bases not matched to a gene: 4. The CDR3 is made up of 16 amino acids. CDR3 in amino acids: CASSRWTSGGTDTQYF. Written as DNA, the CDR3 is TGTGCCAGCAGCCGATGGACTAGCGGGGGCACAGATACGCAGTATTTT.

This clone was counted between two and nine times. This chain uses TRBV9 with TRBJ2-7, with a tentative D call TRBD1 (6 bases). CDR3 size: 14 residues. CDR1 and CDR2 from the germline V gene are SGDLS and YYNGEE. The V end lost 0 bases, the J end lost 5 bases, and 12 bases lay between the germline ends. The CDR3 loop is CASSVEGGVDEQYF. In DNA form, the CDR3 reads TGTGCCAGCAGCGTAGAAGGGGGAGTCGACGAGCAGTACTTC.

CDR3 sequence: CASSYDRGADTGELFF. Here the CDR3 DNA reads TGTGCCAGCAGTTACGACAGGGGGGCGGACACCGGGGAGCTGTTTTTT. V gene TRBV6-5 combines with J gene TRBJ2-2; 9 nucleotides line up with TRBD1. Germline CDR1 is MNHEY and CDR2 is SVGAGI. The CDR3 sequence is 16 residues long. V lost 2 bases, J lost 3 bases, and 4 bases stayed unmatched.

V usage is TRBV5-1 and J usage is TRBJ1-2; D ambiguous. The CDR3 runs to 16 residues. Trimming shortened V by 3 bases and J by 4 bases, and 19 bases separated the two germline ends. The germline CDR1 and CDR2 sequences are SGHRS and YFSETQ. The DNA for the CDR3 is TGCGCCAGCAGCTGGTCCCCTTCCAGTCTAAGCTATGGCTACACCTTC. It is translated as CASSWSPSSLSYGYTF.

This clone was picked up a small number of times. CDR3 nucleotides: TGTGCCACCTCACTGCGACCCTACAATGAGCAGTTCTTC. Its translation is CATSLRPYNEQFF. The chain couples TRBV27 to TRBJ2-1, with no clear D. Trimming took off 10 bases at V and 2 bases at J, with 12 bases between the two ends. This CDR3 contains 13 residues. The germline V gene has CDR1 MNHEY and CDR2 SMNVEV (reference sequence).

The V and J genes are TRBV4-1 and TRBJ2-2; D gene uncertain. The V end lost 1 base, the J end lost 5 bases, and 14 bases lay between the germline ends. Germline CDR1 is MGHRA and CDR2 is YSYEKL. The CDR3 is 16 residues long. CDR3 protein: CASSQGPRLITGELFF. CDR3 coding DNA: TGCGCCAGCAGCCAAGGGCCCCGACTTATAACCGGGGAGCTGTTTTTT.

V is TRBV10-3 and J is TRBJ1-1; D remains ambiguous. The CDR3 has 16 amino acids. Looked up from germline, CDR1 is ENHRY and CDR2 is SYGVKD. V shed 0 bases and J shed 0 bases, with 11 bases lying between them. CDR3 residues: CAISESEVPMNTEAFF. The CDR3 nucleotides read TGTGCCATCAGTGAGTCGGAGGTCCCCATGAACACTGAAGCTTTCTTT.

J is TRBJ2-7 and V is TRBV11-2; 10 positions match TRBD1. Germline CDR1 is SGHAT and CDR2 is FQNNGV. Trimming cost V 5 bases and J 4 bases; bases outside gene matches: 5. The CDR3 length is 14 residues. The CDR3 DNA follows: TGTGCCAGCAGCCTCGGGACAGGGGTATACGAGCAGTACTTC. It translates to CASSLGTGVYEQYF.

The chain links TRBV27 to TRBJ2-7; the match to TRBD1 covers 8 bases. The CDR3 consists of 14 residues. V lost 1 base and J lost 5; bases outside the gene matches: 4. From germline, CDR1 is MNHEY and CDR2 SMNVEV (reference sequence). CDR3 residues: CASSLWQGAHEQYF. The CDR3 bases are TGTGCCAGCAGTTTATGGCAGGGGGCCCACGAGCAGTACTTC.

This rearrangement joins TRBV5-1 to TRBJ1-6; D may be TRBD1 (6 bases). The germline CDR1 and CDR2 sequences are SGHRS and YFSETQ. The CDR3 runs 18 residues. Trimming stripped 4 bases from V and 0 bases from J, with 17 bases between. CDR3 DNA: TGCGCCAGCAGCCCGGGACAATCATTGAGCTCCTATAATTCACCCCTCCACTTT. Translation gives CASSPGQSLSSYNSPLHF. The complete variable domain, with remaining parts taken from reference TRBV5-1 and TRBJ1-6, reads KAGVTQTPRYLIKTRGQQVTLSCSPISGHRSVSWYQQTPGQGLQFLFEYFSETQRNKGNFPGRFSGRQFSNSRSEMNVSTLELGDSALYLCASSPGQSLSSYNSPLHFGNGTRLTVT.

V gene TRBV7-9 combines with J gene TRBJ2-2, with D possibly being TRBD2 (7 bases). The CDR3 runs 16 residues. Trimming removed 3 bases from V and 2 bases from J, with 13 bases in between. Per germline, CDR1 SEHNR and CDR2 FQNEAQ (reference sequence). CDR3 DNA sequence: TGTGCCAGCAGCTTGGGAGGGACAAGAAACACCGGGGAGCTGTTTTTT. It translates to CASSLGGTRNTGELFF.

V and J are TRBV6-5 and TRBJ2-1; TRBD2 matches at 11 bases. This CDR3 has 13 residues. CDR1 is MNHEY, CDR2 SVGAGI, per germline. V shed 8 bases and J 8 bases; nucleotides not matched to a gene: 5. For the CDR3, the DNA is TGTGCCAGCGGGGCTAGCGGGGGGTATGAGCAGTTCTTC. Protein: CASGASGGYEQFF.

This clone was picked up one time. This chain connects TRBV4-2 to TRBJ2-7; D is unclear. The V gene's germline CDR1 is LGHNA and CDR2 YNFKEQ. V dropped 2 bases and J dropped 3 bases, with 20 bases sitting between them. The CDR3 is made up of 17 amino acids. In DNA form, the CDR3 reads TGTGCCAGCAGCCAAACACTTTCTCCTGTCCTAAACTACGAGCAGTACTTC. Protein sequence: CASSQTLSPVLNYEQYF.

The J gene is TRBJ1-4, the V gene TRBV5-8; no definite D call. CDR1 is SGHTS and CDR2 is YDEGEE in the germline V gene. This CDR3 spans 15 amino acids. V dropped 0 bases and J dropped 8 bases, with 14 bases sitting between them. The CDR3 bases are TGTGCCAGCAGCTTGGGCCACGGAGGAGGCGAAAAACTGTTTTTT. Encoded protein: CASSLGHGGGEKLFF. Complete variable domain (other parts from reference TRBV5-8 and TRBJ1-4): EAGVTQSPTHLIKTRGQQATLRCSPISGHTSVYWYQQALGLGLQFLLWYDEGEERNRGNFPPRFSGRQFPNYSSELNVNALELEDSALYLCASSLGHGGGEKLFFGSGTQLSVL.